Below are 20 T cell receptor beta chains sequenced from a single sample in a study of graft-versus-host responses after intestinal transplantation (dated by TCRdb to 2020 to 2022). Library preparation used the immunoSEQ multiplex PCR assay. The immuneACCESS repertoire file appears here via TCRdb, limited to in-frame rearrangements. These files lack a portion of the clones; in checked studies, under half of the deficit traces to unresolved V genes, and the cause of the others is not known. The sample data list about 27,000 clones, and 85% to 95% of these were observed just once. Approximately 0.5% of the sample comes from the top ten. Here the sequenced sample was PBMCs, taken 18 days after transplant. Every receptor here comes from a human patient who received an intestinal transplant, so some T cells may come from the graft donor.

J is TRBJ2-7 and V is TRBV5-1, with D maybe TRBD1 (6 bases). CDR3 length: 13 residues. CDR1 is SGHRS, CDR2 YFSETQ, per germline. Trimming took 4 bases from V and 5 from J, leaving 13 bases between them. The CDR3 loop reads CASSPQGRDEQYF. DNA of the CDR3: TGCGCCAGCAGCCCCCAGGGGCGCGACGAGCAGTACTTC.

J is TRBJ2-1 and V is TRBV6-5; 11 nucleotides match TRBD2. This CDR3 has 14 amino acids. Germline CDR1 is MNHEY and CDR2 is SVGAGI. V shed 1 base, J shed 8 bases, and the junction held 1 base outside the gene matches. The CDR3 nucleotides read TGTGCCAGCAGTTACTTAGCGGGGGGGGATGAGCAGTTCTTC. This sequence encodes CASSYLAGGDEQFF.

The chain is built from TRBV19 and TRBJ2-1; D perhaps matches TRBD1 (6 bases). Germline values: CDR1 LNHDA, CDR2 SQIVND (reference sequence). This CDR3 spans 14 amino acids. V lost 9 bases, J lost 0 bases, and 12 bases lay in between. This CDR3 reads CASQGPSSYNEQFF. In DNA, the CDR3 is TGTGCCAGCCAGGGGCCGAGCTCCTACAATGAGCAGTTCTTC.

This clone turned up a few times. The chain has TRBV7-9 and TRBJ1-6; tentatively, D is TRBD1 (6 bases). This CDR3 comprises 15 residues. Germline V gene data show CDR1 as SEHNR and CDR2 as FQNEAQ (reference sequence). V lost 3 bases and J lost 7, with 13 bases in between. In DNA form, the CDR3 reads TGTGCCAGCAGCTTCACCGGGACACCCAATTCACCCCTCCACTTT. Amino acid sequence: CASSFTGTPNSPLHF.

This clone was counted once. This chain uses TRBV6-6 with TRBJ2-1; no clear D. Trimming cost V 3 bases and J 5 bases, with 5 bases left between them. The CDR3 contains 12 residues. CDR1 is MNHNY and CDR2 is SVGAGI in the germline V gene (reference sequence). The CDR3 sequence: CASSYGDNEQFF. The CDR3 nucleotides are TGTGCCAGCAGTTATGGGGACAATGAGCAGTTCTTC.

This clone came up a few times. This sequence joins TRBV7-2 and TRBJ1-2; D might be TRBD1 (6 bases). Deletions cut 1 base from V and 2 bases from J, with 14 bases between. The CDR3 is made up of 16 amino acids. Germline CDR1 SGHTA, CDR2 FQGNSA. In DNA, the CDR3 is TGTGCCAGCAGCTTAGGTGGTACCCAGGGGAACTATGGCTACACCTTC. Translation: CASSLGGTQGNYGYTF.

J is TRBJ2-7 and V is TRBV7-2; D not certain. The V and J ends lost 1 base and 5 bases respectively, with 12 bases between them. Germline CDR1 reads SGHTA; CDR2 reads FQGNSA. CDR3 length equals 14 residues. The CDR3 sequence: CASSLETASHEQYF. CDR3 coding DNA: TGTGCCAGCAGCTTAGAAACAGCTTCCCACGAGCAGTACTTC. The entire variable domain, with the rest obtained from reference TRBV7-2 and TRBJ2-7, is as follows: GAGVSQSPSNKVTEKGKDVELRCDPISGHTALYWYRQSLGQGLEFLIYFQGNSAPDKSGLPSDRFSAERTGGSVSTLTIQRTQQEDSAVYLCASSLETASHEQYFGPGTRLTVT.

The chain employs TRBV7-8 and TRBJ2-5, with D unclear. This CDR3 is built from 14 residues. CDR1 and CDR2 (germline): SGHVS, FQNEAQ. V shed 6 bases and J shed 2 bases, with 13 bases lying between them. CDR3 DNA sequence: TGTGCCAGCAGTCAAGGACGGGTACAAGAGACCCAGTACTTC. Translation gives CASSQGRVQETQYF.

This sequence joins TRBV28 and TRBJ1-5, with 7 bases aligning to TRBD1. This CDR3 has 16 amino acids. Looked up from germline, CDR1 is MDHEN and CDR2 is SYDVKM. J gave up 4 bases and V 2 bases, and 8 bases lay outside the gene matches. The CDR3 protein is CASSLGQDFLNQPQHF. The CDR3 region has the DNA TGTGCCAGCAGTTTAGGACAGGACTTCCTAAATCAGCCCCAGCATTTT.

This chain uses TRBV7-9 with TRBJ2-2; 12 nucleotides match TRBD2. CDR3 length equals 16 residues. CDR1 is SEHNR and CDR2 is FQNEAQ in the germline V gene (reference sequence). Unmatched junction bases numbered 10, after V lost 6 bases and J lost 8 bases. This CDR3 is CASSPPSGGALGELFF. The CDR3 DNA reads TGTGCCAGCAGTCCCCCTAGCGGGGGGGCCCTAGGGGAGCTGTTTTTT.

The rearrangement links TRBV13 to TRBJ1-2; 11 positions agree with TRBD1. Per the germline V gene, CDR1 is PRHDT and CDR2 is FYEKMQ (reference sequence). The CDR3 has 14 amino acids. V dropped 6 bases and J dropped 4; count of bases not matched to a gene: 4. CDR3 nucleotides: TGTGCCAGCAGGGACAGGGGGCGCCCCTATGGCTACACCTTC. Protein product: CASRDRGRPYGYTF.

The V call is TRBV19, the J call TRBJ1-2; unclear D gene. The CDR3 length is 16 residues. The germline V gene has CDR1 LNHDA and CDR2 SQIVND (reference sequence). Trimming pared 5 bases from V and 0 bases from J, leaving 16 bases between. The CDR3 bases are TGTGCCAGTAGTCCCCCCTTGGACCGGCCTAACTATGGCTACACCTTC. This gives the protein CASSPPLDRPNYGYTF.

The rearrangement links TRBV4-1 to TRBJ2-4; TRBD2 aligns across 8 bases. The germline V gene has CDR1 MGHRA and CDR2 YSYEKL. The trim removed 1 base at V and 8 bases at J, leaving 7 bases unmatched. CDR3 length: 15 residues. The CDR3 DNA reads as TGCGCCAGCAGCCAAGGACTGAGCGGGGGTTACATTCAGTACTTC. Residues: CASSQGLSGGYIQYF.

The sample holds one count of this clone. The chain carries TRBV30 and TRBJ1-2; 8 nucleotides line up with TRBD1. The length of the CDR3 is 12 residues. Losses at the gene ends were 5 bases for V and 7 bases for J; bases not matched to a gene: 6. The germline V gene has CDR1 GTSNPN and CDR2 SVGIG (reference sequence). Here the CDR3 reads CAWGRRGLGYTF. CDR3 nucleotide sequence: TGTGCCTGGGGGCGCAGGGGGCTTGGCTACACCTTC.

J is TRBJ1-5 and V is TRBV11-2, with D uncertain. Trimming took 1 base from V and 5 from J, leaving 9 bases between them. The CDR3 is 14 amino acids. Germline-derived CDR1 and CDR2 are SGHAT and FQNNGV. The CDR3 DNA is TGTGCCAGCAGCTTAGCAGGCGTTGATCAGCCCCAGCATTTT. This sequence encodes CASSLAGVDQPQHF.

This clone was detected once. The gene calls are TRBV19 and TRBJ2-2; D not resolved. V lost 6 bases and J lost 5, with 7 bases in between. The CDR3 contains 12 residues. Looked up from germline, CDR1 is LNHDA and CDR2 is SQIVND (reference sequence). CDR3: CASSWGTGELFF. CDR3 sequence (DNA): TGTGCCAGTAGCTGGGGAACCGGGGAGCTGTTTTTT.

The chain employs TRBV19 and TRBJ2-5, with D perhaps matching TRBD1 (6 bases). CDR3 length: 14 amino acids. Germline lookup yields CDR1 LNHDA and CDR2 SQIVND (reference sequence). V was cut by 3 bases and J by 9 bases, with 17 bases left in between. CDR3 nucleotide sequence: TGTGCCAGTAGTATGGATGCAGGGGACGGGTCCCAGTACTTC. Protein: CASSMDAGDGSQYF.

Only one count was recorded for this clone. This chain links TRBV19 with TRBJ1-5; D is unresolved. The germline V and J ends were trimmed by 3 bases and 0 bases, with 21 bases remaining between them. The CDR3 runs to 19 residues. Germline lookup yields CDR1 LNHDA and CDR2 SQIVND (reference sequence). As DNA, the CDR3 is TGTGCCAGTAGTATTGGCCCACGTCGACATCGGACTAGCAATCAGCCCCAGCATTTT. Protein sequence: CASSIGPRRHRTSNQPQHF.

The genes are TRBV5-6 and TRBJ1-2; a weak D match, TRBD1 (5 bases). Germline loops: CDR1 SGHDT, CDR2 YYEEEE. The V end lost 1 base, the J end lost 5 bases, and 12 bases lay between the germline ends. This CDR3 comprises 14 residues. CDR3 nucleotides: TGTGCCAGCAGCTTGAAAGCAGGGAATTATGGCTACACCTTC. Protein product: CASSLKAGNYGYTF. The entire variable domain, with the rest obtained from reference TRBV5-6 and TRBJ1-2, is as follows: DAGVTQSPTHLIKTRGQQVTLRCSPKSGHDTVSWYQQALGQGPQFIFQYYEEEERQRGNFPDRFSGHQFPNYSSELNVNALLLGDSALYLCASSLKAGNYGYTFGSGTRLTVV.

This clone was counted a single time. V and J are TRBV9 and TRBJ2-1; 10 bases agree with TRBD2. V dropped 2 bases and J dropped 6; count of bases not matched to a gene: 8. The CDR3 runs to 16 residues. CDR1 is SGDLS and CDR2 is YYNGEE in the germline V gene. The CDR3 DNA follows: TGTGCCAGCAGCGTTTTGGGAGCGGGGGGGTCCAATGAGCAGTTCTTC. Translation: CASSVLGAGGSNEQFF.